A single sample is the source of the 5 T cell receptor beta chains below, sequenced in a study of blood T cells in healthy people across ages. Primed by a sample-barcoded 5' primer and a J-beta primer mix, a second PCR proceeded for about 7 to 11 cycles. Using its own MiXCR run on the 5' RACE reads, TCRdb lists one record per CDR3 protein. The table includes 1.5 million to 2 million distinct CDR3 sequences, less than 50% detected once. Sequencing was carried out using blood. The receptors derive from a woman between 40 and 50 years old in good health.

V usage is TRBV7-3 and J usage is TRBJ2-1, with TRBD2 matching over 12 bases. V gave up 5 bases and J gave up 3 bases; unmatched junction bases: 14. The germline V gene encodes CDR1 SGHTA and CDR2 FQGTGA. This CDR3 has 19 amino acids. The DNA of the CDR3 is TGTGCCAGCAGCGGCTGGGGACTAGCGGGTGCCGCGGGCTACAATGAGCAGTTCTTC. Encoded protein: CASSGWGLAGAAGYNEQFF.

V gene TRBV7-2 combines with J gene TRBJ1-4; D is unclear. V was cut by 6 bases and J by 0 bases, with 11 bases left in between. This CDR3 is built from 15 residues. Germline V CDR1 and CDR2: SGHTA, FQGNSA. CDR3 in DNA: TGTGCCAGCAGAGTATTAGGGACAACTAATGAAAAACTGTTTTTT. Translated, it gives CASRVLGTTNEKLFF.

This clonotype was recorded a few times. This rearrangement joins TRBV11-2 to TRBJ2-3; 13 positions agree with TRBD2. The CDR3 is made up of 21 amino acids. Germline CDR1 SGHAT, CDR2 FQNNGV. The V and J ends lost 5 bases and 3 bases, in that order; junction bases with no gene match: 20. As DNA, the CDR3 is TGTGCCAGCAGCCCTCTAGGACAGGGACGACTAGCGGGGGGTCCAACAGATACGCAGTATTTT. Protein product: CASSPLGQGRLAGGPTDTQYF.

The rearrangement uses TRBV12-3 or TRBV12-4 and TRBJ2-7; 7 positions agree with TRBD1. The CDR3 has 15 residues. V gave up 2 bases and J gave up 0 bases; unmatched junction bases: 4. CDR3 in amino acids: CASSLTDRRSYEQYF. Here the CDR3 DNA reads TGTGCCAGCAGTTTAACGGACAGGCGCTCCTACGAGCAGTACTTC.

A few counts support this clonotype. The CDR3 DNA reads TGCAGTGCTAGAGATACGGGACAGGGGGCGAGTAGGGGCTACACCTTC. Amino acid sequence: CSARDTGQGASRGYTF. The rearrangement links TRBV20-1 to TRBJ1-2; 12 positions match TRBD1. The CDR3 is made up of 16 amino acids. The J segment lost 8 bases and the V segment lost 0 bases, leaving 10 bases of the junction unmatched. Per the germline V gene, CDR1 is DFQATT and CDR2 is SNEGSKA (reference sequence).